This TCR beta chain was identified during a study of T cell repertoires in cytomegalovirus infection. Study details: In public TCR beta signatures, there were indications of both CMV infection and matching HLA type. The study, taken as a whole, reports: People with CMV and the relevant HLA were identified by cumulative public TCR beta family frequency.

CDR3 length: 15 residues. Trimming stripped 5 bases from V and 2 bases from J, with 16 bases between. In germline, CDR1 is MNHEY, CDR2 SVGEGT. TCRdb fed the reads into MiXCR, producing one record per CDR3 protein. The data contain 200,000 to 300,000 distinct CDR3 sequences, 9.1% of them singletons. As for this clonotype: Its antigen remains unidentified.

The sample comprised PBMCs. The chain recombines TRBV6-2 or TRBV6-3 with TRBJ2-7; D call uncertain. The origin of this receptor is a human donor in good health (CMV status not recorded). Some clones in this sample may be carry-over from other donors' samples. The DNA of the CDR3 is TGTGCCAGCAGTACCCGGGCAAAACCTCCCTACGAGCAGTACTTC. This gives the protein CASSTRAKPPYEQYF.